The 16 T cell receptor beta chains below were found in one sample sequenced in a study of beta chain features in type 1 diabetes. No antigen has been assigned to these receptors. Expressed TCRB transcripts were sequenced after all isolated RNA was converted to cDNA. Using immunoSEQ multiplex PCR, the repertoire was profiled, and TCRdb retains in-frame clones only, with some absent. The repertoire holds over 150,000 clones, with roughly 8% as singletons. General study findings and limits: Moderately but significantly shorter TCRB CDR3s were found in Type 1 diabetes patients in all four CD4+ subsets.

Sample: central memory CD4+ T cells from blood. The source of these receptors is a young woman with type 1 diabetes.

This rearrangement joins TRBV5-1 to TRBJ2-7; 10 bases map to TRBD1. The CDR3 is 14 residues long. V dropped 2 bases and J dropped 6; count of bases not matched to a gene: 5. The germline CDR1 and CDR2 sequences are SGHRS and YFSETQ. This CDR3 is CASSFGDRGSEQYF. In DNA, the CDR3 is TGCGCCAGCAGCTTCGGGGACAGGGGCTCCGAGCAGTACTTC.

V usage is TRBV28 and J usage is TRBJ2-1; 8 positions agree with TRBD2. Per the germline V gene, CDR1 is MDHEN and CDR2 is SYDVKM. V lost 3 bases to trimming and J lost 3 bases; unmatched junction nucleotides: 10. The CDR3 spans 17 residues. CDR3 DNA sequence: TGTGCCAGCAGTTTGCCCGGGACTAGGAGCCACTACAATGAGCAGTTCTTC. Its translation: CASSLPGTRSHYNEQFF.

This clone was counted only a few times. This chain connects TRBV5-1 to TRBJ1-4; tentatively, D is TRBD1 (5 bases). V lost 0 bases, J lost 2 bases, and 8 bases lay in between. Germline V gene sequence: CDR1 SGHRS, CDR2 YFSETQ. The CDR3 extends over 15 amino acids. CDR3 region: CASSLDGGTNEKLFF. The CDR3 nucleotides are TGCGCCAGCAGCTTGGATGGGGGGACTAATGAAAAACTGTTTTTT.

The CDR3 loop reads CASTRQGALGDEQYF. In nucleotides, the CDR3 is TGCGCCAGCACCCGACAGGGAGCCCTTGGGGACGAGCAGTACTTC. The chain carries TRBV5-1 and TRBJ2-7, with TRBD1 matching over 7 bases. This CDR3 region has 15 residues. Trimming at V came to 6 bases and at J to 5 bases, leaving 14 bases not matched to a gene. Germline V lookup: CDR1 SGHRS, CDR2 YFSETQ. The full variable domain, in which reference TRBV5-1 and TRBJ2-7 provide the parts outside the CDR3, is KAGVTQTPRYLIKTRGQQVTLSCSPISGHRSVSWYQQTPGQGLQFLFEYFSETQRNKGNFPGRFSGRQFSNSRSEMNVSTLELGDSALYLCASTRQGALGDEQYFGPGTRLTVT.

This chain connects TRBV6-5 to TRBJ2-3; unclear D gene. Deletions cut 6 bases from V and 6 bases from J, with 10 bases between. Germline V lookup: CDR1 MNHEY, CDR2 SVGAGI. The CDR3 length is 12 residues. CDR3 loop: CASSPRVDTQYF. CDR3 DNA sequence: TGTGCCAGCAGCCCCCGGGTGGATACGCAGTATTTT.

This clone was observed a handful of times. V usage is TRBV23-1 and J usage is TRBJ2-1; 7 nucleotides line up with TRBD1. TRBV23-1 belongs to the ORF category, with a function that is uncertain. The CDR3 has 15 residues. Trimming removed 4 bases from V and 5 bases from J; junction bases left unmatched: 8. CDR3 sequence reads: CASSRRQGKDNEQFF. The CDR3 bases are TGCGCCAGCAGTCGTCGACAGGGTAAGGACAATGAGCAGTTCTTC.

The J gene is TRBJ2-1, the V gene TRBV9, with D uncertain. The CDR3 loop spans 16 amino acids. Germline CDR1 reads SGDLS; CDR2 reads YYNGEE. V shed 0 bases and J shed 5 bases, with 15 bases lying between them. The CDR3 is CASSVGALSPNNEQFF. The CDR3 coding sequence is TGTGCCAGCAGCGTAGGGGCCCTCTCTCCTAACAATGAGCAGTTCTTC.

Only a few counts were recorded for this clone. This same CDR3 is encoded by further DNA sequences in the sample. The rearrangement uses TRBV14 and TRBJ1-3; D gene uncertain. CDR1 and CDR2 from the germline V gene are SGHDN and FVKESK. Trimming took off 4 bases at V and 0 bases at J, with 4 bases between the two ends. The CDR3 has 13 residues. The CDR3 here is CASSLNSGNTIYF. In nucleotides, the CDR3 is TGTGCCAGCAGCCTCAACTCTGGAAACACCATATATTTT.

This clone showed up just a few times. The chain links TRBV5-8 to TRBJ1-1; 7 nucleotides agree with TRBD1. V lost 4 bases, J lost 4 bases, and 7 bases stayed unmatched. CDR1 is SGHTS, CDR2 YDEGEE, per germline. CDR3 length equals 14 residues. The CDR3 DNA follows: TGTGCCAGCAGCGAGGGGACAGTTGGCACTGAAGCTTTCTTT. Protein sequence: CASSEGTVGTEAFF.

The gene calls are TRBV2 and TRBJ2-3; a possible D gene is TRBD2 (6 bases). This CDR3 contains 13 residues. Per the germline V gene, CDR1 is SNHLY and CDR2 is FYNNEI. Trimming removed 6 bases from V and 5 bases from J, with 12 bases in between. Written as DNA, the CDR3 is TGTGCCAGCAGGCGCACGGGGGAAGATACGCAGTATTTT. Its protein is CASRRTGEDTQYF.

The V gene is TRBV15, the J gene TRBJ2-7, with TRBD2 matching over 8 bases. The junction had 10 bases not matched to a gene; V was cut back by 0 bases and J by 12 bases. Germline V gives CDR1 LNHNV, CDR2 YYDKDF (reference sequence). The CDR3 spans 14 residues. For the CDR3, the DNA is TGTGCCACCAGCAGAGATCAGGCTAGCGGGCACCCGTACTTC. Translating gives CATSRDQASGHPYF.

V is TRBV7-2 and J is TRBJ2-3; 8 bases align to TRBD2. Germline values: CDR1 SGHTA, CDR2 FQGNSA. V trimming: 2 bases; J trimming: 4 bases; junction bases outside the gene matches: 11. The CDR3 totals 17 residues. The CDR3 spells CASSLKFAGGGADTQYF. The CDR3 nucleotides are TGTGCCAGCAGCTTAAAGTTTGCGGGGGGTGGGGCAGATACGCAGTATTTT.

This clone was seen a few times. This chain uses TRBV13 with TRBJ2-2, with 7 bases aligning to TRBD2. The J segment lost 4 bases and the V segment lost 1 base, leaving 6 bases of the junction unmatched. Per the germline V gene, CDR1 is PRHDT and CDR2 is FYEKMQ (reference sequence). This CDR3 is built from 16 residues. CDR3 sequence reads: CASSLAIGGGTGELFF. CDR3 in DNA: TGTGCCAGCAGCTTAGCCATTGGCGGGGGCACCGGGGAGCTGTTTTTT.

The CDR3 sequence is CASSEYAAGSYNEQFF. The CDR3, as DNA: TGTGCCAGCAGTGAATATGCGGCGGGAAGCTACAATGAGCAGTTCTTC. V gene TRBV25-1 combines with J gene TRBJ2-1; maybe TRBD2 (6 bases). This CDR3 has 16 amino acids. V shed 0 bases and J shed 3 bases, with 12 bases lying between them. CDR1 and CDR2 (germline): MGHDK, SYGVNS.

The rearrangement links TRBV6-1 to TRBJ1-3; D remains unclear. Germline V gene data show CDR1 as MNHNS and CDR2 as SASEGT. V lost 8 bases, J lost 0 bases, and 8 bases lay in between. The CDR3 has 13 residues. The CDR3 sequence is CASGRSSGNTIYF. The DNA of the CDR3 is TGTGCCAGCGGCCGGAGCTCTGGAAACACCATATATTTT.

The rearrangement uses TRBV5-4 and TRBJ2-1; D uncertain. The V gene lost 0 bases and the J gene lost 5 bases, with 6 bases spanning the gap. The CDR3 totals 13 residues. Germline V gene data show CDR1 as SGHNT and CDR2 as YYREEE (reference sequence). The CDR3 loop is CASSLAEDNEQFF. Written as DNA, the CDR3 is TGTGCCAGCAGCTTGGCAGAAGACAATGAGCAGTTCTTC.